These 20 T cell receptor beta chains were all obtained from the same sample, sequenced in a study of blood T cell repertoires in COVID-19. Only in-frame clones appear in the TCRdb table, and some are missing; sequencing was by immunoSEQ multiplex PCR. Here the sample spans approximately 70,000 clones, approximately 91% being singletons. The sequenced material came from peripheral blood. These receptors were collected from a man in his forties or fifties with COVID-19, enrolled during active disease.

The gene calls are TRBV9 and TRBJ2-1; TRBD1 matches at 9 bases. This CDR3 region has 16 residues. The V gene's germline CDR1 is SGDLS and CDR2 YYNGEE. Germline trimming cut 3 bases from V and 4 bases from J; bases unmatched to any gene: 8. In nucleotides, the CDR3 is TGTGCCAGCAGCGAGGAGGACAGGGGCTATTACAATGAGCAGTTCTTC. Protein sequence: CASSEEDRGYYNEQFF.

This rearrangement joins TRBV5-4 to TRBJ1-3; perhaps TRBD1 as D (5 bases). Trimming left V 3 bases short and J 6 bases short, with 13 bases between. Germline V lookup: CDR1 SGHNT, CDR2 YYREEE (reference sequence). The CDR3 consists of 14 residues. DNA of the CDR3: TGTGCCAGCAGCTCCCCGGACATAGCAAACACCATATATTTT. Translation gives CASSSPDIANTIYF.

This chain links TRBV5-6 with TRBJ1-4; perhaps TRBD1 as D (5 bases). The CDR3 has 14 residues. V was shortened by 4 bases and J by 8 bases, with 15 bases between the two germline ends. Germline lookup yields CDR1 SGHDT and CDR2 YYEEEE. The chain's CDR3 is CASSSPGIEEKLFF. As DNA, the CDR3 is TGTGCCAGCAGCAGCCCAGGGATTGAAGAAAAACTGTTTTTT. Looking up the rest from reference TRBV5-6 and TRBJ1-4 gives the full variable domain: DAGVTQSPTHLIKTRGQQVTLRCSPKSGHDTVSWYQQALGQGPQFIFQYYEEEERQRGNFPDRFSGHQFPNYSSELNVNALLLGDSALYLCASSSPGIEEKLFFGSGTQLSVL.

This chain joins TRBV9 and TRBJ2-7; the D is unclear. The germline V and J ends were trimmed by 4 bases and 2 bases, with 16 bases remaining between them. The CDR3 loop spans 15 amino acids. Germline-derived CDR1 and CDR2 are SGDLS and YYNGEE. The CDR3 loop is CASSPSDHTAYEQYF. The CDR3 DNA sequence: TGTGCCAGCAGCCCCTCAGACCATACAGCCTACGAGCAGTACTTC.

Here the CDR3 reads CASSPNNNRAARGYTF. The CDR3 nucleotides are TGTGCCAGCAGCCCGAATAATAATCGCGCCGCTCGGGGCTACACCTTC. The chain couples TRBV7-9 to TRBJ1-2; D is unclear. The V gene's germline CDR1 is SEHNR and CDR2 FQNEAQ (reference sequence). V shed 5 bases and J shed 8 bases, with 24 bases lying between them. The CDR3 runs 16 residues. Filled out from reference TRBV7-9 and TRBJ1-2, the complete variable domain reads DTGVSQNPRHKITKRGQNVTFRCDPISEHNRLYWYRQTLGQGPEFLTYFQNEAQLEKSRLLSDRFSAERPKGSFSTLEIQRTEQGDSAMYLCASSPNNNRAARGYTFGSGTRLTVV.

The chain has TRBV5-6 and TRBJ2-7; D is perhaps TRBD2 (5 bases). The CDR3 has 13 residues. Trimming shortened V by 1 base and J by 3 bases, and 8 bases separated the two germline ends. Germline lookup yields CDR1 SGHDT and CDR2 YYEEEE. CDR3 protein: CASSLSGIYEQYF. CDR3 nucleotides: TGTGCCAGCAGCTTGAGCGGAATCTACGAGCAGTACTTC.

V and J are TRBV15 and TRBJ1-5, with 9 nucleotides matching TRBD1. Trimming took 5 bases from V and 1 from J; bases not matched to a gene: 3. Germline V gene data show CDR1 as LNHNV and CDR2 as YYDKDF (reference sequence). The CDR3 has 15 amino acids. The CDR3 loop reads CATSGQGTSNQPQHF. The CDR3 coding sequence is TGTGCCACCAGCGGACAGGGGACGAGCAATCAGCCCCAGCATTTT.

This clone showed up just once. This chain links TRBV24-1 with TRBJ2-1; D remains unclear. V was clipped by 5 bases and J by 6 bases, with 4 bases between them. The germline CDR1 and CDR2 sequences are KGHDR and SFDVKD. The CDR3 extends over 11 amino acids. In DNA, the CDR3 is TGTGCCACCAGTGCCTTCAATGAGCAGTTCTTC. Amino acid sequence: CATSAFNEQFF.

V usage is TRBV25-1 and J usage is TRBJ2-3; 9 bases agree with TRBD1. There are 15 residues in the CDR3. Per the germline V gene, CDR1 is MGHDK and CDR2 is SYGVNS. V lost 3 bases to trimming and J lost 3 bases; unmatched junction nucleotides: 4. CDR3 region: CASSDRTGVTDTQYF. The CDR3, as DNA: TGTGCCAGCAGTGATCGGACAGGGGTTACAGATACGCAGTATTTT.

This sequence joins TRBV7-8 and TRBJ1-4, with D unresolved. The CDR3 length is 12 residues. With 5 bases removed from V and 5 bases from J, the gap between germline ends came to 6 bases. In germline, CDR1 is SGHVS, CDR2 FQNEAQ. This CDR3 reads CASSPPNEKLFF. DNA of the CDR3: TGTGCCAGCAGCCCCCCGAATGAAAAACTGTTTTTT.

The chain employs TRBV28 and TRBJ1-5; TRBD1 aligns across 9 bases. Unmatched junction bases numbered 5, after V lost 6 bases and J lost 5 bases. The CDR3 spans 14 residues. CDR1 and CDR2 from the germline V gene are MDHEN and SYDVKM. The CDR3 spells CASRSGQGDQPQHF. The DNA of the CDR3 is TGTGCCAGCAGGTCGGGACAGGGCGATCAGCCCCAGCATTTT.

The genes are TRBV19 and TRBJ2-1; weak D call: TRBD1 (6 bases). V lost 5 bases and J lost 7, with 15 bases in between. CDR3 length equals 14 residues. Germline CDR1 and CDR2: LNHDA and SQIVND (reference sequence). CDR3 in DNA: TGTGCCAGTAGTGTAGGACAGCCAAGGAATGAGCAGTTCTTC. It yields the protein CASSVGQPRNEQFF.

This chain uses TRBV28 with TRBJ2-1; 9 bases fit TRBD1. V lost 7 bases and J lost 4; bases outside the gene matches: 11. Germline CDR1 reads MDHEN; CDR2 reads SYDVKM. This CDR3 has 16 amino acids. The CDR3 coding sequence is TGTGCCAGCACATCCCCGGGACAGGGTTTATACAATGAGCAGTTCTTC. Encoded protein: CASTSPGQGLYNEQFF.

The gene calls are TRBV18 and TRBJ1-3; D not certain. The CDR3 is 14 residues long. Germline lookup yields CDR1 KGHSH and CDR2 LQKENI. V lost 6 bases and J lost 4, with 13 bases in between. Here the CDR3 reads CASSDGVGGNTIYF. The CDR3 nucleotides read TGTGCCAGCTCCGACGGGGTCGGCGGAAACACCATATATTTT.

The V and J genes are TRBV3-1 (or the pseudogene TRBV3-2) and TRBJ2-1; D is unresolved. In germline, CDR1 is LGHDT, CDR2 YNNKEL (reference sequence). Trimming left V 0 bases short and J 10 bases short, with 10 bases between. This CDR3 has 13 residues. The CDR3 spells CASSQDWWREQFF. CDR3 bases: TGTGCCAGCAGCCAAGATTGGTGGCGGGAGCAGTTCTTC.

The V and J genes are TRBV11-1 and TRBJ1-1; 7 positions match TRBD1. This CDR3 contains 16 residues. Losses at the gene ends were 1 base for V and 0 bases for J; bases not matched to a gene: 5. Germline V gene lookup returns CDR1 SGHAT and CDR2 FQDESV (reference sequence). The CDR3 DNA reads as TGTGCCAGCAGCTTAGATGACAGGGTGTTGAACACTGAAGCTTTCTTT. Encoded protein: CASSLDDRVLNTEAFF.

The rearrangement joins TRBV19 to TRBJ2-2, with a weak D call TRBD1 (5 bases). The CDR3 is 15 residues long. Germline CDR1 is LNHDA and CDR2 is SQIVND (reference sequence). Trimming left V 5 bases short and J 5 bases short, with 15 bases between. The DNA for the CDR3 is TGTGCCAGTAGTGTCCTATTCTCAGGGACCGGGGAGCTGTTTTTT. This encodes CASSVLFSGTGELFF.

This CDR3 is CASSQASGTSYNEQFF. CDR3 in DNA: TGCGCCAGCAGCCAAGCTAGCGGGACCTCCTACAATGAGCAGTTCTTC. V and J are TRBV4-1 and TRBJ2-1; TRBD2 agrees at 9 bases. V gave up 1 base and J gave up 0 bases; unmatched junction bases: 1. Germline CDR1 reads MGHRA; CDR2 reads YSYEKL. The CDR3 runs 16 residues.

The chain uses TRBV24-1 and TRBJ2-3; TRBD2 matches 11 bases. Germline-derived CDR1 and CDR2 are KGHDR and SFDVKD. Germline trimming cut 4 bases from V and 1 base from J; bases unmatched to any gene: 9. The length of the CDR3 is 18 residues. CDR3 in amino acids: CATSDVTGTSGRTDTQYF. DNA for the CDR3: TGTGCCACCAGTGACGTTACCGGGACTAGCGGCCGCACAGATACGCAGTATTTT.

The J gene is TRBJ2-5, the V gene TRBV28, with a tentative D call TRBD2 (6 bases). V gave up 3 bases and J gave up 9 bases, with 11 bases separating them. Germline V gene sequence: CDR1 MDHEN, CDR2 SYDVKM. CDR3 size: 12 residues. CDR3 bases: TGTGCCAGCAGTTTCCTCAGGGAGGCCCAGTACTTC. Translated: CASSFLREAQYF.